The source of this T cell receptor beta chain is a study of T cell responses to AZD1222 COVID-19 vaccine. Concerning this clone itself: Antigen unknown.

Broader study findings: Nearly half of the spike-specific TCRs reportedly recognize variant regions that carry no mutations. White British donors predominated, females outnumbered males, and clonal diversity was possibly underestimated.

The repertoire was sequenced with immunoSEQ multiplex PCR; TCRdb's copy has only in-frame clones and lacks some. The data hold about 150,000 clones, with around 90% observed a single time. Germline trimming cut 1 base from V and 5 bases from J; bases unmatched to any gene: 1. Germline lookup yields CDR1 LGHDT and CDR2 YNNKEL (reference sequence). The CDR3 contains 14 residues. The chain uses TRBV3-1 (or the pseudogene TRBV3-2) and TRBJ1-2, with 10 bases fitting TRBD1. Sequencing was performed on peripheral blood, taken 28 days after the second AZD1222 dose. The source of this sequence is an adult who received the AZD1222 COVID-19 vaccine. This CDR3 reads CASSQGQGAYGYTF. CDR3 in DNA: TGTGCCAGCAGCCAAGGACAGGGGGCGTATGGCTACACCTTC.